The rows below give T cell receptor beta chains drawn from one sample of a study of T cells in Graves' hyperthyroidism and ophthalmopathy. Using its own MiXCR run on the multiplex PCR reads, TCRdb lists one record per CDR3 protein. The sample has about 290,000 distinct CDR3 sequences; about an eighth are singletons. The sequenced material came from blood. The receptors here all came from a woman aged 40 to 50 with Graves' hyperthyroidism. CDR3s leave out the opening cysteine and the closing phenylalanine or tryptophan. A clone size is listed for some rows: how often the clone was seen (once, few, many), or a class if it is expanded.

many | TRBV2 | ASSTGRGMDDTEAF
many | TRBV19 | ASRIKEAPNTEAF
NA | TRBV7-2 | ASSLAPAGGPKSREQY
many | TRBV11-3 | ASSLGLADTQY
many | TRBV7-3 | ASSPQGASTEAF
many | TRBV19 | ASSIDRVGGYT
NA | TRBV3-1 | ASSQDSGTALNEQF
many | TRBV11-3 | ASSPGQRGNTIY
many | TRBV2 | ASRTGTGPH
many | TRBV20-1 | SAGTDFSNQPQH
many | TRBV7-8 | ASSLSGTGDEQF
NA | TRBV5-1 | ASSLGANSEKLF
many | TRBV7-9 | ASSLAPNAAQH
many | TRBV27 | ASGSLGGSVEIDGYT
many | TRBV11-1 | ASSFSQGGADTQY
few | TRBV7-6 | ASSRTGDREDNEQF
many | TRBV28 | ASSSPAGTVGEQY
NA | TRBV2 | ASSLQGPQNTGELF
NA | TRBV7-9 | ASSSGLAGEY
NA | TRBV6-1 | ASTGDLYNEQF
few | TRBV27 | ASRTISGATGELF
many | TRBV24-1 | ATIPGLAGGPSYNEQF
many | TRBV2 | ASSVNNNYGYT
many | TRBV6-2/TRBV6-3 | ASRTGGAEAF
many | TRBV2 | ASNYRGSDEQF
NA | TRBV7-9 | ASSSPGQGLYGYT
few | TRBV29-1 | SVHRDRGGGGYT
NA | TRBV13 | ASSLEYGRGTDTQY
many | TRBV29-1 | SGKVTSGKETQY
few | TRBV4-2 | ASSQDWIGSTNEKLF
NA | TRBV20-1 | SAREGTSRDEQF
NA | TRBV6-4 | ASSQNLRDTQY
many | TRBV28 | ASRSGTTGELF
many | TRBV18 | ASSPRTGNYEQY
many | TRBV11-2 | ASSLVAQRASYEQY
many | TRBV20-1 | SARPGNLAEKLF
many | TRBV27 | ASDSGETQY
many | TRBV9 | ASSDRHEQF
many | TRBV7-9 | ASSFRDKPYEQY
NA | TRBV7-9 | ASSLSSTNYGYT
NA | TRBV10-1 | ASSGNRMATDTQY
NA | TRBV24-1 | ATSGRSSTDTQY
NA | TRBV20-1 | SARGFYTEAF
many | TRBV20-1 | SASLGTYPYEQY
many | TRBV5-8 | ASSPGQADQPQH
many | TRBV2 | ASSDWAGGNTIY